This T cell receptor beta chain was sequenced for a study of CD8 T cells in ankylosing spondylitis. The CDR3 has 14 residues. Germline V gives CDR1 GTSNPN, CDR2 SVGIG (reference sequence). The V and J ends lost 0 bases and 5 bases, in that order; junction bases with no gene match: 4. In making TCR beta libraries, quantitative 5'-RACE with molecular barcodes was used. One entry per CDR3 protein, called by TCRdb with MiXCR from the 5' RACE reads. The sample contains 400,000 or so distinct CDR3 sequences, roughly 26% of which appear only once. Study findings and constraints: Peripheral blood held disease-linked clones only at relatively low frequency, and these were CD8+. Some motif variants were previously reported in reactive arthritis synovial fluid and blood. For ankylosing spondylitis blood, a TCR beta motif of 7 or 8 highly homologous variants appeared characteristic. Matched ankylosing spondylitis synovial fluid reportedly contained a significantly enriched population of disease-linked clones.

For this clonotype: As yet, its antigen is unknown.

The clonotype was recovered from a male donor with ankylosing spondylitis. Material for sequencing was blood, either unsorted or a sorted T cell fraction (not recorded which). The chain recombines TRBV30 with TRBJ2-1; 7 bases match TRBD2. CDR3 sequence reads: CAWSVLLADNEQFF. In DNA form, the CDR3 reads TGTGCCTGGAGTGTACTGCTAGCGGACAATGAGCAGTTCTTC.